This T cell receptor (beta chain) originates from a study of breast tumors, draining lymph nodes, adjacent tissues (dated by TCRdb to about 2016). For context, the study as a whole: The study compared TCR beta repertoires across tumor, adjacent nontumor tissue and axillary lymph nodes from breast cancer patients. The study was designed to assess the relationships and possible T-cell exchange between tumor, surrounding tissue and draining lymph node repertoires in human breast cancer.

The paper as a whole reports these results and caveats: In luminal-like breast cancer, tumor and nontumor tissue repertoires resembled each other significantly more than in basal-like breast cancer. Tumor T-cell repertoires showed less diversity than lymph node repertoires and more diversity than nontumor tissue repertoires, and tumor T-cell repertoires showed preferential V and J gene usage. The data were considered consistent with the idea that most tumor T cells come from the lymph node and then expand in tumor tissue. The conclusion that tumor T cells originate in lymph nodes was presented as consistent with a hypothesis rather than as directly demonstrated.

CDR1 and CDR2, per the germline V gene (reference sequence), are DFQATT and SNEGSKA. There are 16 amino acids in the CDR3, from cysteine to phenylalanine inclusive. The read is trimmed to its CDR3 DNA, 48 bases read in frame from base 1. The V end gives up 3 bases and the J end 6 bases, leaving 10 bases in the junction not matched to a gene. With respect to this clonotype: It has no known antigen specificity. Per-nucleotide qualities are absent, and no much larger clonotype sits a single base away.

Instrument on record: Illumina HiSeq 2000. TCR beta chain libraries were generated by multiplex PCR amplification. The amplified TCR beta chain products were analyzed by high-throughput sequencing. The raw public data were reprocessed by TCRdb itself: fastp quality trimming at Q25, MiXCR clonotype calling, in-frame beta chains only. Rows are unified per CDR3 protein, each entry keeping the most common DNA and genes. A total of about 200,000 distinct CDR3 sequences appear in this sample, 25% to 40% of them only once. The ten biggest clones cover approximately 4.3% of the sample. Lymph node samples were obtained from the axillary draining lymph nodes of breast cancer patients.

The sequenced material came from axillary lymph node tissue. The sequence was obtained from a female donor with breast cancer. Some clones in this sample may be carry-over from other donors' samples. The chain is assembled from TRBV20-1 and TRBJ2-1, with 11 bases aligning to TRBD2. The nucleotides read TGCAGTGCTAGCTCCCCGGGACTAGCGGCGTTCAATGAGCAGTTCTTC. Translation gives CSASSPGLAAFNEQFF.